Listed here is a single TCR beta chain. The same CDR3 arises from other DNA sequences in this sample as well. Some clones are missing from TCRdb's copy, which holds only in-frame ones; the method was immunoSEQ multiplex PCR. The table includes about 98,000 clones, roughly 80% detected once. This sample stems from a study of blood T cell repertoires in COVID-19. Overall study: Spain, Italy and the United States supplied samples that represented acute and convalescent COVID-19.

The CDR3 is 11 amino acids. V lost 6 bases, J lost 6 bases, and 1 base stayed unmatched. Germline CDR1 reads MNHEY; CDR2 reads SVGEGT. The sequence was collected from a woman older than 75 with acute or convalescent COVID-19. The chain employs TRBV6-2 or TRBV6-3 and TRBJ1-1; TRBD1 matches 7 bases. Sequencing used peripheral blood. The CDR3 protein is CASSQGAEAFF. CDR3 sequence (DNA): TGTGCCAGCAGCCAGGGGGCTGAAGCTTTCTTT.